These 17 T cell receptor beta chains were all obtained from the same sample, sequenced in a study of T cells expressing NK-cell markers. TCRdb re-analyzed the 5' RACE reads; it lists each CDR3 protein once, without DNA. The table gives hundreds of thousands of distinct CDR3 sequences; the top ten clones make up about 7.1% of it. Sequencing input: blood T cells: a sorted CD56 or NKG2C T cell subset, CD4+ or CD8+ T cells, or bulk PBMC T cells (not recorded which). Receptor source: a woman aged 18 to 75 in good health.

V is TRBV5-6 and J is TRBJ2-2; as DNA is missing, the TRBD1 call by TCRdb cannot be tested. CDR3 length: 15 amino acids. Germline loops: CDR1 SGHDT, CDR2 YYEEEE. Here the CDR3 reads CASSLGTGRTGELFF.

V is TRBV5-5 and J is TRBJ2-3. CDR1 and CDR2 (germline): SGHKS, YYEKEE (reference sequence). This CDR3 region has 17 residues. This chain's CDR3 is CASSLGPNRDYTDTQYF. The full variable domain, with the rest looked up from reference TRBV5-5 and TRBJ2-3, is DAGVTQSPTHLIKTRGQQVTLRCSPISGHKSVSWYQQVLGQGPQFIFQYYEKEERGRGNFPDRFSARQFPNYSSELNVNALLLGDSALYLCASSLGPNRDYTDTQYFGPGTRLTVL.

The chain recombines TRBV29-1 with TRBJ1-1; TCRdb lists TRBD1, though no DNA is available to test this call. Germline V gene lookup returns CDR1 SQVTM and CDR2 ANQGSEA. CDR3 length: 12 amino acids. CDR3 loop: CSGTGLNAEAFF.

The gene calls are TRBV5-8 and TRBJ2-3; with no DNA, the TCRdb D assignment of TRBD2 cannot be verified. The V gene's germline CDR1 is SGHTS and CDR2 YDEGEE. This CDR3 spans 14 amino acids. The CDR3 here is CASSIAGGPDTQYF.

This chain links TRBV6-5 with TRBJ2-2. Germline-derived CDR1 and CDR2 are MNHEY and SVGAGI. The CDR3 has 14 residues. This CDR3 is CASSYTDGTGELFF.

The V and J genes are TRBV2 and TRBJ2-2. This CDR3 spans 13 amino acids. CDR1 is SNHLY and CDR2 is FYNNEI in the germline V gene. The CDR3 loop is CANRDHHTGELFF.

The chain combines TRBV7-9 with TRBJ2-4; the TCRdb call, TRBD1, lacks DNA for checking. This CDR3 has 16 residues. CDR1 and CDR2 (germline): SEHNR, FQNEAQ (reference sequence). This chain's CDR3 is CASSFGKQGTQNIQYF.

J is TRBJ2-7 and V is TRBV6-2 or TRBV6-3. Germline CDR1 and CDR2: MNHEY and SVGEGT. The length of the CDR3 is 13 residues. The CDR3 sequence is CASSLFVRHEQYF.

CDR3 sequence reads: CASSGADRAQETQYF. This chain uses TRBV28 with TRBJ2-5; TCRdb calls TRBD1, which cannot be checked without DNA. This CDR3 spans 15 amino acids. In germline, CDR1 is MDHEN, CDR2 SYDVKM.

This chain uses TRBV7-2 with TRBJ1-1. CDR1 SGHTA and CDR2 FQGNSA come from the germline V gene. The CDR3 loop spans 15 amino acids. The CDR3 loop is CASSLGGVINTEAFF.

The chain couples TRBV11-2 to TRBJ1-4; TCRdb selects TRBD1, and the lack of DNA leaves this call unchecked. Germline V lookup: CDR1 SGHAT, CDR2 FQNNGV. The CDR3 has 15 residues. CDR3 region: CASASIRGGGEKLFF.

This CDR3 is CAAKEGRNSPLHF. This sequence joins TRBV6-1 and TRBJ1-6. The CDR3 is 13 amino acids. Germline CDR1 reads MNHNS; CDR2 reads SASEGT.

The V gene is TRBV5-6, the J gene TRBJ2-3; TCRdb's D call, TRBD1, is unchecked because there is no DNA. Germline V gives CDR1 SGHDT, CDR2 YYEEEE. This CDR3 is built from 14 residues. The CDR3 loop reads CASSRTGLQDTQYF.

The J gene is TRBJ2-1, the V gene TRBV6-1. CDR3 size: 16 residues. CDR1 and CDR2 (germline): MNHNS, SASEGT. CDR3 in amino acids: CASSVIWGGPYNEQFF.

The chain has TRBV18 and TRBJ2-2; checking the TCRdb D call of TRBD2 is not possible without DNA. CDR3 length: 20 residues. In germline, CDR1 is KGHSH, CDR2 LQKENI. The CDR3 sequence: CASSPRLAATGRLNTGELFF.

The chain joins TRBV5-4 to TRBJ2-2; TCRdb selects TRBD2, and the lack of DNA leaves this call unchecked. The CDR3 is made up of 15 amino acids. Germline CDR1 SGHNT, CDR2 YYREEE (reference sequence). The CDR3 here is CASSPSGGATGELFF.

The genes are TRBV9 and TRBJ2-1; there is no DNA to check the TCRdb D call of TRBD1. Germline assignment: CDR1 SGDLS and CDR2 YYNGEE. This CDR3 region has 16 residues. The CDR3 spells CASSSVGGGHPYEQFF.